The present TCR beta chain was sequenced within a study of OX40 agonist ivuxolimab in advanced cancers. Assay used: immunoSEQ multiplex PCR; TCRdb lists only in-frame clones, some missing. The sample has 65,000 to 90,000 clones; about 93% are singletons. This CDR3 contains 14 residues. With 1 base removed from V and 3 bases from J, the gap between germline ends came to 9 bases. The V gene's germline CDR1 is LNHDA and CDR2 SQIVND (reference sequence). The clonotype comes from an adult with an advanced solid tumor such as melanoma, head and neck, liver or kidney cancer. The V and J genes are TRBV19 and TRBJ1-1; D might be TRBD1 (5 bases). Specimen: CD4+ or CD8+ T cells sorted from blood, collected in a trial of the OX40 agonist ivuxolimab. CDR3 nucleotides: TGTGCCAGTAGTATAGTAGCGGGGCACACTGAAGCTTTCTTT. Translating gives CASSIVAGHTEAFF. The whole variable domain, remainder taken from reference TRBV19 and TRBJ1-1, is DGGITQSPKYLFRKEGQNVTLSCEQNLNHDAMYWYRQDPGQGLRLIYYSQIVNDFQKGDIAEGYSVSREKKESFPLTVTSAQKNPTAFYLCASSIVAGHTEAFFGQGTRLTVV.